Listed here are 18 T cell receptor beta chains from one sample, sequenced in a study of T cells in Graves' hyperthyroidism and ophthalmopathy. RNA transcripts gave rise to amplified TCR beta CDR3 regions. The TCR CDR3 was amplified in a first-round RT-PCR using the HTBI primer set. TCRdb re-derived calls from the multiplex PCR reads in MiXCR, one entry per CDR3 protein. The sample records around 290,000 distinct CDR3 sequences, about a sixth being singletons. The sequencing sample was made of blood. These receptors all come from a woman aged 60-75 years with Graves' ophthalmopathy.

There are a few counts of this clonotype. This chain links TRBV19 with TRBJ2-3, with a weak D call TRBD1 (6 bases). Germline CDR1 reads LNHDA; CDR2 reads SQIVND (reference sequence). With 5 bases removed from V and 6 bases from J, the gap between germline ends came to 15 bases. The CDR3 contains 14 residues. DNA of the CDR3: TGTGCCAGTAGTCTCCAGACAGGCGCTGATACGCAGTATTTT. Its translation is CASSLQTGADTQYF.

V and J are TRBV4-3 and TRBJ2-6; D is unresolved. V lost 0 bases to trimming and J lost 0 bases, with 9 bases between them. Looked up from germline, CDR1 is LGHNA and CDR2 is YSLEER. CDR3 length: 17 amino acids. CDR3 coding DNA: TGCGCCAGCAGCCAAGAGGTTGAGGTCTCTGGGGCCAACGTCCTGACTTTC. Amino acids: CASSQEVEVSGANVLTF.

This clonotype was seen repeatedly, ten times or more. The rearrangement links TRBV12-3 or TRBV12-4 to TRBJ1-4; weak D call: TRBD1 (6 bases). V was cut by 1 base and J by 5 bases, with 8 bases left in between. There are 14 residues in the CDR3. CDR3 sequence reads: CASSLEGGNEKLFF. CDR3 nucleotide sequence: TGTGCCAGCAGTTTAGAGGGGGGCAATGAAAAACTGTTTTTT.

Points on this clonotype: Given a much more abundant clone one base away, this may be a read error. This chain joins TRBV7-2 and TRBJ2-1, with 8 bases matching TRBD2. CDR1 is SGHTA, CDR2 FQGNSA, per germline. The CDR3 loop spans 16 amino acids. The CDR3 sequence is CVSSPLAGGSYNEQFF. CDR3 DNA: TGTGTCAGCAGCCCCCTCGCGGGGGGCTCCTACAATGAGCAGTTCTTC.

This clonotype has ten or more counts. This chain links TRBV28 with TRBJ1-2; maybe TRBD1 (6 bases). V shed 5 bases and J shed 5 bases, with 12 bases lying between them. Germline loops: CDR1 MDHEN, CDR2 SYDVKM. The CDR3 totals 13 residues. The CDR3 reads CASSGGAQYGYTF. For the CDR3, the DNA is TGTGCCAGCAGTGGGGGGGCACAATATGGCTACACCTTC.

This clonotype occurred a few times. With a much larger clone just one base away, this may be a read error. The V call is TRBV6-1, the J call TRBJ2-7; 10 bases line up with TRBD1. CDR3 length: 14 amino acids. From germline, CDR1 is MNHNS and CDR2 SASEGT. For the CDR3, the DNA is TGTGTCAGCAGTTGGGACAGGGGAACCTACGAGCAGTACTTC. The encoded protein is CVSSWDRGTYEQYF.

The CDR3 here is CASSYPASGRQFF. As DNA, the CDR3 is TGTGCCAGCAGTTACCCCGCTAGCGGGAGGCAGTTCTTC. The genes are TRBV6-5 and TRBJ2-1; the match to TRBD2 covers 10 bases. Germline assignment: CDR1 MNHEY and CDR2 SVGAGI. Losses at the gene ends were 2 bases for V and 12 bases for J; bases not matched to a gene: 4. The CDR3 has 13 amino acids.

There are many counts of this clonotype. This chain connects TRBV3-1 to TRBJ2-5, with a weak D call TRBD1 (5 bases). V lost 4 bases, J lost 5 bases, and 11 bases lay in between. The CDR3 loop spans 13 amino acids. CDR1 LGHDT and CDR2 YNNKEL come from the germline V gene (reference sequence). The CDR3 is CASSPRAGETQYF. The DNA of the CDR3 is TGTGCCAGCAGCCCCAGGGCAGGCGAGACCCAGTACTTC.

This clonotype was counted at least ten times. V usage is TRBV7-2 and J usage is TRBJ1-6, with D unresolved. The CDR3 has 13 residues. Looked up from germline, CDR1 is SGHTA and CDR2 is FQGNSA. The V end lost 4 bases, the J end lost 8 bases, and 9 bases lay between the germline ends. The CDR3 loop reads CASSSLTDSPLHF. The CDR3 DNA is TGTGCCAGCAGCTCCCTAACGGATTCACCCCTCCACTTT.

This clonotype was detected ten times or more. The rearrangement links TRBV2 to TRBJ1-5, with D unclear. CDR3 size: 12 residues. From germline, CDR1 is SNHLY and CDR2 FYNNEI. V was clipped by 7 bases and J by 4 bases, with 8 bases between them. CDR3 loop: CASTQQNQPQHF. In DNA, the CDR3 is TGTGCCAGCACCCAACAGAATCAGCCCCAGCATTTT.

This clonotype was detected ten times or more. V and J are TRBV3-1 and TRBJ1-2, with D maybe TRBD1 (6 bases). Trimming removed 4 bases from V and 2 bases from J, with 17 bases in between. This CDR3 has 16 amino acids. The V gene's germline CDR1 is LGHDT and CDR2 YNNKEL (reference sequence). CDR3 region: CASSLLQGWGNYGYTF. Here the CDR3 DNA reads TGTGCCAGCAGCCTTCTACAGGGATGGGGGAACTATGGCTACACCTTC.

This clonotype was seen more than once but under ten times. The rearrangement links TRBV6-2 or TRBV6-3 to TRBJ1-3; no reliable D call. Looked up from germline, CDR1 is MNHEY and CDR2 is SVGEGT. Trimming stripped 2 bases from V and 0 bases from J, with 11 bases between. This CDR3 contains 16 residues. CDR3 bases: TGTGCCAGCAGTTACGACCGGCCCTACTCTGGAAACACCATATATTTT. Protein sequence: CASSYDRPYSGNTIYF.

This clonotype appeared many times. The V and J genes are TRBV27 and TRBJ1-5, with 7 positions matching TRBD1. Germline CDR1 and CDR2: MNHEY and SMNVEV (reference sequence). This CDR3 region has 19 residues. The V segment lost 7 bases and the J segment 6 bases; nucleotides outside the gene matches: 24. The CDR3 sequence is CASIQWLGGRQGRIQPQHF. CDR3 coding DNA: TGTGCCAGCATCCAGTGGTTAGGGGGAAGACAGGGTCGAATTCAGCCCCAGCATTTT.

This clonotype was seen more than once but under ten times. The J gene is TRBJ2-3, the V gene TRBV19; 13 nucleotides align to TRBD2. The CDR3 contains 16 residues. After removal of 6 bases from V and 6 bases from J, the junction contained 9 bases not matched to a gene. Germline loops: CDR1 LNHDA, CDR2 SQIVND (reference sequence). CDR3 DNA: TGTGCCAGTAGCCTACTAGCGGGAGGGCCGGGGGATACGCAGTATTTT. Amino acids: CASSLLAGGPGDTQYF.

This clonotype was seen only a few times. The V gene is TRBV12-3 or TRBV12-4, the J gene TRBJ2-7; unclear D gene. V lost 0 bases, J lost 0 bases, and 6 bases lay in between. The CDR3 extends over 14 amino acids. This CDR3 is CASSLAHSSYEQYF. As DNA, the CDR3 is TGTGCCAGCAGTTTAGCGCACAGCTCCTACGAGCAGTACTTC.

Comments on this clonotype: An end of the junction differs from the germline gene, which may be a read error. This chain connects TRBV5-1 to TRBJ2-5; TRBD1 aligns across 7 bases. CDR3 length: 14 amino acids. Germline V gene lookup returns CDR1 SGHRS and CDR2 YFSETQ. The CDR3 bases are TGTGCCAGCAGCTTGACAGGGAGAGTAGAGACCCAGTACTTC. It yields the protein CASSLTGRVETQYF.

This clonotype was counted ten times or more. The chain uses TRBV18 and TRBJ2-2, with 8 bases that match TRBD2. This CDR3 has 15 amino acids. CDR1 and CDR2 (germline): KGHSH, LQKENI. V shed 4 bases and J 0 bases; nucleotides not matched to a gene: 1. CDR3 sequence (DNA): TGTGCCAGCTCACAGACTAGCGCGAACACCGGGGAGCTGTTTTTT. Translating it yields CASSQTSANTGELFF.

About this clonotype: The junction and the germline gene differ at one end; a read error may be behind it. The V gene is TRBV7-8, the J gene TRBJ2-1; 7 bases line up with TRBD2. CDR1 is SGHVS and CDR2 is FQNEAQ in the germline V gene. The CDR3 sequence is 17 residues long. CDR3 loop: CTSSTPLREGSYNEQFF. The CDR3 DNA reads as TGTACCAGCAGCACCCCGTTGAGGGAGGGCTCCTACAATGAGCAGTTCTTC.